The 14 T cell receptor beta chains below come from one sample, sequenced in a study of cytomegalovirus exposure and HLA in healthy donors. PCR employed 60 Vbeta and 13 Jbeta primers. Data came from immunoSEQ multiplex PCR; TCRdb stores just in-frame clones and leaves some out. The table includes 150,000 to 200,000 clones, 75% to 85% detected once. The sample was PBMCs. Source of these receptors: a woman aged 45 to 65 in good health and CMV-seronegative.

J is TRBJ1-2 and V is TRBV27; 8 nucleotides agree with TRBD1. From germline, CDR1 is MNHEY and CDR2 SMNVEV (reference sequence). The CDR3 is 16 residues long. Trimming cost V 4 bases and J 8 bases; bases outside gene matches: 15. CDR3 residues: CASSSPDRGRPRGYTF. In nucleotides, the CDR3 is TGTGCCAGCAGTTCGCCTGACAGGGGACGTCCGAGAGGCTACACCTTC.

The CDR3 coding sequence is TGTGCCAGCAGCCAAAGCGGGACTAGCGGCACAGATACGCAGTATTTT. It is translated as CASSQSGTSGTDTQYF. The chain links TRBV9 to TRBJ2-3; TRBD2 agrees at 10 bases. In germline, CDR1 is SGDLS, CDR2 YYNGEE. V lost 4 bases and J lost 1; bases outside the gene matches: 6. The CDR3 loop spans 16 amino acids. The full variable domain, completed using reference TRBV9 and TRBJ2-3, is DSGVTQTPKHLITATGQRVTLRCSPRSGDLSVYWYQQSLDQGLQFLIQYYNGEERAKGNILERFSAQQFPDLHSELNLSSLELGDSALYFCASSQSGTSGTDTQYFGPGTRLTVL.

The J gene is TRBJ2-7, the V gene TRBV7-9; 9 nucleotides agree with TRBD1. V trimming: 4 bases; J trimming: 4 bases; junction bases outside the gene matches: 14. Germline lookup yields CDR1 SEHNR and CDR2 FQNEAQ (reference sequence). The CDR3 extends over 17 amino acids. The CDR3 nucleotides are TGTGCCAGCAGCTCCTATTACCGGGACAGGGCACGTTACGAGCAGTACTTC. Protein: CASSSYYRDRARYEQYF. Full variable domain (remainder filled in from reference TRBV7-9 and TRBJ2-7): DTGVSQNPRHKITKRGQNVTFRCDPISEHNRLYWYRQTLGQGPEFLTYFQNEAQLEKSRLLSDRFSAERPKGSFSTLEIQRTEQGDSAMYLCASSSYYRDRARYEQYFGPGTRLTVT.

Note on this clone: One end of the junction is discordant with germline, which a read error may explain. The chain recombines TRBV29-1 with TRBJ2-3; TRBD1 matches 11 bases. CDR1 is SQVTM, CDR2 ANQGSEA, per germline. This CDR3 is built from 13 residues. CDR3 DNA: TGCAGCGTTCGGACAGGGGGCACTGATACGCAGTATTTT. Translating gives CSVRTGGTDTQYF.

The rearrangement joins TRBV11-3 to TRBJ2-5; 9 positions match TRBD2. The CDR3 totals 16 residues. CDR1 SGHNT and CDR2 YENEEA come from the germline V gene. V was clipped by 5 bases and J by 3 bases; unmatched bases: 10. In nucleotides, the CDR3 is TGTGCCAGCAGCCAATACTTAGCGGGAGTGGAAGAGACCCAGTACTTC. This codes for CASSQYLAGVEETQYF.

The chain employs TRBV7-3 and TRBJ1-1, with TRBD1 identical over 8 bases. From germline, CDR1 is SGHTA and CDR2 FQGTGA. The CDR3 has 13 amino acids. J lost 3 bases, V lost 5 bases, and 2 bases had no gene match. Here the CDR3 reads CASSRQGYTEAFF. The CDR3 coding sequence is TGTGCCAGCAGCCGACAGGGGTACACTGAAGCTTTCTTT.

The genes are TRBV10-3 and TRBJ2-5; 7 nucleotides align to TRBD2. With 2 bases clipped from V and 5 bases from J, the junction kept 11 bases outside the gene matches. This CDR3 has 16 residues. Germline V lookup: CDR1 ENHRY, CDR2 SYGVKD. CDR3 region: CAISERSAGAGETQYF. The CDR3 DNA reads TGTGCCATCAGTGAGAGAAGCGCGGGAGCGGGGGAGACCCAGTACTTC.

The rearrangement joins TRBV5-6 to TRBJ2-5, with 10 bases identical to TRBD1. Trimming at V came to 1 base and at J to 5 bases, leaving 8 bases not matched to a gene. CDR1 is SGHDT, CDR2 YYEEEE, per germline. This CDR3 contains 16 residues. CDR3 sequence: CASSLRRTGGRETQYF. CDR3 coding DNA: TGTGCCAGCAGCTTGAGAAGGACAGGGGGTCGGGAGACCCAGTACTTC.

The gene calls are TRBV28 and TRBJ1-5; TRBD1 might be the D (5 bases). Looked up from germline, CDR1 is MDHEN and CDR2 is SYDVKM. V shed 10 bases and J shed 7 bases, with 26 bases lying between them. The CDR3 extends over 16 amino acids. The DNA of the CDR3 is TGTGCCACCTCCGCCCCAATGAATGGGGGAGGACAGCCCCAGCATTTT. It is translated as CATSAPMNGGGQPQHF.

This chain links TRBV9 with TRBJ1-4; a possible D gene is TRBD1 (6 bases). Germline lookup yields CDR1 SGDLS and CDR2 YYNGEE. V gave up 3 bases and J gave up 1 base, with 10 bases separating them. CDR3 length: 15 amino acids. The CDR3 sequence: CASSGLRGTNEKLFF. CDR3 sequence (DNA): TGTGCCAGCAGCGGGCTCAGGGGAACTAATGAAAAACTGTTTTTT.

This clone was counted between two and nine times. The chain links TRBV9 to TRBJ2-5, with TRBD2 identical over 8 bases. The CDR3 has 17 amino acids. The trim removed 0 bases at V and 0 bases at J, leaving 7 bases unmatched. Looked up from germline, CDR1 is SGDLS and CDR2 is YYNGEE. The CDR3 spells CASSVGRSSGYQETQYF. The CDR3 DNA reads TGTGCCAGCAGCGTAGGTCGGTCTAGCGGGTACCAAGAGACCCAGTACTTC.

This clone was detected once. CDR3 in amino acids: CAISRGSSTDTQYF. The CDR3 bases are TGTGCCATCAGTCGCGGGAGTAGCACAGATACGCAGTATTTT. The chain combines TRBV10-3 with TRBJ2-3, with 7 bases fitting TRBD2. Germline-derived CDR1 and CDR2 are ENHRY and SYGVKD. Unmatched junction bases numbered 2, after V lost 5 bases and J lost 0 bases. This CDR3 has 14 residues.

This clone was counted between two and nine times. This chain joins TRBV7-2 and TRBJ1-1; D ambiguous. Trimming stripped 6 bases from V and 0 bases from J, with 14 bases between. This CDR3 has 15 amino acids. Germline V gives CDR1 SGHTA, CDR2 FQGNSA. CDR3 loop: CASSPRPNLNTEAFF. The CDR3 DNA follows: TGTGCCAGCAGTCCCAGGCCCAATTTGAACACTGAAGCTTTCTTT. Full variable domain (remainder filled in from reference TRBV7-2 and TRBJ1-1): GAGVSQSPSNKVTEKGKDVELRCDPISGHTALYWYRQSLGQGLEFLIYFQGNSAPDKSGLPSDRFSAERTGGSVSTLTIQRTQQEDSAVYLCASSPRPNLNTEAFFGQGTRLTVV.

The chain recombines TRBV9 with TRBJ2-7, with no clear D. The CDR3 is 13 amino acids. The germline V gene encodes CDR1 SGDLS and CDR2 YYNGEE. V dropped 0 bases and J dropped 6 bases, with 10 bases sitting between them. This CDR3 reads CASSVGMRSEQYF. In nucleotides, the CDR3 is TGTGCCAGCAGCGTAGGAATGAGGTCCGAGCAGTACTTC.